This T cell receptor beta chain was retrieved from a study of T cell responses to AZD1222 COVID-19 vaccine. As for the study in general: Pooling was applied to second doses at about 4 or about 12 weeks. General observations from the study: Baseline seropositivity characterized only a handful of AZD1222 recipients. Only after the peak T cell response were repertoires sampled. The study found Spike-specific TCR breadth and depth rose after two AZD1222 doses.

This CDR3 spans 13 amino acids. V was cut by 10 bases and J by 8 bases, with 17 bases left in between. The germline gives CDR1 MDHEN, CDR2 SYDVKM. In regard to this clone: Its antigen remains unidentified.

The protocol was immunoSEQ multiplex PCR, while the TCRdb copy is restricted to in-frame clones and leaves out a portion. In the table there are 100,000 to 150,000 clones, 89% of which are singletons. This material consisted of peripheral blood, taken on day 0 of AZD1222 vaccination. The TCR was taken from an adult in good health. V gene TRBV28 combines with J gene TRBJ1-4; D perhaps matches TRBD1 (5 bases). The CDR3 region has the DNA TGTGCCACCCCAGGCCCGGAGGGGGAAAAACTGTTTTTT. Encoded protein: CATPGPEGEKLFF.